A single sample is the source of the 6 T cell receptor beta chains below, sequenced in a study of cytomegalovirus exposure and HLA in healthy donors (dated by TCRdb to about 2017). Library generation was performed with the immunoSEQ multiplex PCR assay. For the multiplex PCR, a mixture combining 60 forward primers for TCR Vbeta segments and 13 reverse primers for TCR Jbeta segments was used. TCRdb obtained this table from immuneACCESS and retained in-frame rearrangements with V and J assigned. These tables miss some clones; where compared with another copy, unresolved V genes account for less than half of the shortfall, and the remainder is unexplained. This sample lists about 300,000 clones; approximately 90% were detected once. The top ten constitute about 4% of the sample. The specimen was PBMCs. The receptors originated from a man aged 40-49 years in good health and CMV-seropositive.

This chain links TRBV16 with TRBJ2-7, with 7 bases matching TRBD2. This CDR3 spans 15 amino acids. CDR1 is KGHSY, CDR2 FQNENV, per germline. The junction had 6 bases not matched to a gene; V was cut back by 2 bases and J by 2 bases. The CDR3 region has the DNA TGTGCCAGCAGCCAAGGTGCGGGAGCCCCCTACGAGCAGTACTTC. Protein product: CASSQGAGAPYEQYF.

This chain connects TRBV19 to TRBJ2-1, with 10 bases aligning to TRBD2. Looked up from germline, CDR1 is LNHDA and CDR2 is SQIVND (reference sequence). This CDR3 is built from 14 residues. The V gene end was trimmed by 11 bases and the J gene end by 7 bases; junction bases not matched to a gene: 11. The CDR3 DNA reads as TGTGCCCCATCCGAGCTAGCGGGAGCGAATGAGCAGTTCTTC. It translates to CAPSELAGANEQFF.

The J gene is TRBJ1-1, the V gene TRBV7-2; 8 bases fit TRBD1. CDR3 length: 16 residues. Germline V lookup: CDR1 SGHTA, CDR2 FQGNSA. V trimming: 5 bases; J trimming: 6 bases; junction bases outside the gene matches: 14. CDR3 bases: TGTGCCAGCAGCGACGGGACAGGATCCTGGATCGCTGAAGCTTTCTTT. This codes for CASSDGTGSWIAEAFF.

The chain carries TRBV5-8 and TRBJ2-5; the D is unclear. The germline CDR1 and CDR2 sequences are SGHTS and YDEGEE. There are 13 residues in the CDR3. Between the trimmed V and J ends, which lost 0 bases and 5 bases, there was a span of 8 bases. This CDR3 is CASSLGPGETQYF. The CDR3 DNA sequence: TGTGCCAGCAGCTTGGGACCGGGTGAGACCCAGTACTTC.

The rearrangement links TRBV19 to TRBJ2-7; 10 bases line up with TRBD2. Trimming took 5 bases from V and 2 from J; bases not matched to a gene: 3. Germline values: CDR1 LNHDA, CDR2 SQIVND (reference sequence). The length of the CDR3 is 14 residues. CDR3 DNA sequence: TGTGCCAGTAGTTTAGCGGGAGGTCCCTACGAGCAGTACTTC. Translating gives CASSLAGGPYEQYF.

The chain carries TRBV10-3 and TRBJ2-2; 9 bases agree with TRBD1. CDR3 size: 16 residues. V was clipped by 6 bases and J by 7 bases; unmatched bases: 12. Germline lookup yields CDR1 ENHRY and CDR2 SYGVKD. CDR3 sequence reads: CAISPHTGGADGELFF. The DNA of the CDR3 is TGTGCCATCAGCCCCCATACAGGGGGCGCGGACGGGGAGCTGTTTTTT.